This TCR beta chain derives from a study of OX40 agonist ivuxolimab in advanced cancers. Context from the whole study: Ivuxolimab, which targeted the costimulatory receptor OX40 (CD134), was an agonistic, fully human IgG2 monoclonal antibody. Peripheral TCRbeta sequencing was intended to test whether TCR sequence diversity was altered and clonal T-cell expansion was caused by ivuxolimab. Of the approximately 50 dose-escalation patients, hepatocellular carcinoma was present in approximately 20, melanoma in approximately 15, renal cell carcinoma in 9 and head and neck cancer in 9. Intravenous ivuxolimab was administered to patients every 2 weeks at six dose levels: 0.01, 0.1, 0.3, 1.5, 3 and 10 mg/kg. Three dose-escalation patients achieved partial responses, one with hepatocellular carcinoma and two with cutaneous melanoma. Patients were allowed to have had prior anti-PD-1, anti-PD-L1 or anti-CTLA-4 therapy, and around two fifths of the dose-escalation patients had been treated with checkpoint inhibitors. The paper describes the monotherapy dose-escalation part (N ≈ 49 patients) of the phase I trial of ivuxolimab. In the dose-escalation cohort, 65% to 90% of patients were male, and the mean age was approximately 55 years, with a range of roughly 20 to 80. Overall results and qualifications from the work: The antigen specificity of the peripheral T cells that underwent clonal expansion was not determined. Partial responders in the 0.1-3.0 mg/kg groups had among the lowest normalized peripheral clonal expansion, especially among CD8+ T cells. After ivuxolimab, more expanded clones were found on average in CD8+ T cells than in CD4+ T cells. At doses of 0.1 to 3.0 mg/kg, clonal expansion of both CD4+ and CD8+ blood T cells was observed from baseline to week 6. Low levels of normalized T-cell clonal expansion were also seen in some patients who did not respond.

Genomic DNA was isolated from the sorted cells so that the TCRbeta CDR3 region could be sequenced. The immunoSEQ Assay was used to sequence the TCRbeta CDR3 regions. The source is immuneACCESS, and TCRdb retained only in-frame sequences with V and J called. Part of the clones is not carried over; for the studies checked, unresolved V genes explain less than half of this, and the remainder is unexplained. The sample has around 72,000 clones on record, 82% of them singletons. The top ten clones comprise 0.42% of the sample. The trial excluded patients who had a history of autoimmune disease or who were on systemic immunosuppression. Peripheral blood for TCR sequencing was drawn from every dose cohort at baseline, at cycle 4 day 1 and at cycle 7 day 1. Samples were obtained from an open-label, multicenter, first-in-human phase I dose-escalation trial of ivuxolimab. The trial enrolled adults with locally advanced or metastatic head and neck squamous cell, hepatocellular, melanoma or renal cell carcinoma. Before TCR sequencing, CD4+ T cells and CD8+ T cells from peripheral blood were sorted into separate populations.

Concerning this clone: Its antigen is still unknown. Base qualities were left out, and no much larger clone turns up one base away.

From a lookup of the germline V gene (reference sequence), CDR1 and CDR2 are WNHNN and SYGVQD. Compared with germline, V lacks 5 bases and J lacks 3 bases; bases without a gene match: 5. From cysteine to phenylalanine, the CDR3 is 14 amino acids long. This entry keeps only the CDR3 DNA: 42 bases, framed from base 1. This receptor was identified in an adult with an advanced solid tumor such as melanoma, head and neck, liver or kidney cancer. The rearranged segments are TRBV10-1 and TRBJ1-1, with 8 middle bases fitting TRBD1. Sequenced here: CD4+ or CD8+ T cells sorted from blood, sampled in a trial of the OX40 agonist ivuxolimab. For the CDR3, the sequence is CASSTTGGDTEAFF. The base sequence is TGCGCCAGCAGTACCACAGGGGGTGACACTGAAGCTTTCTTT.